This T cell receptor beta chain was retrieved from a study of blood T cell repertoires in COVID-19. Turning to the study itself: Acute-phase and convalescent COVID-19 samples originated in the United States, Italy and Spain. T cells, B-cell-depleted T cells, or PBMCs supplied cDNA or gDNA.

CDR1 is LGHDT and CDR2 is YNNKEL in the germline V gene (reference sequence). V was trimmed by 3 bases and J by 2 bases, leaving 16 bases between them. This CDR3 is built from 16 residues. Original data processing: Reference gene primer amplification gave nucleated cell count estimates. TCRdb keeps only in-frame clones here, not all; method: immunoSEQ multiplex PCR. That table furnishes V, J and clone size, whereas the DNA furnished D and trimming. This table has fewer than 200,000 clones, roughly 72% appearing once. What was sequenced was peripheral blood. The receptor was isolated from a woman of 80 years or more with acute or convalescent COVID-19. This chain links TRBV3-1 (or the pseudogene TRBV3-2) with TRBJ1-1; weak D call: TRBD1 (5 bases). The CDR3 DNA sequence: TGTGCCAGCAGCCACCACAGGTCGACAGTAAACACTGAAGCTTTCTTT. Translation: CASSHHRSTVNTEAFF.